The clone carrying this TCR beta chain was recorded at least ten times. The CDR3 contains 13 residues. Trimming stripped 5 bases from V and 1 base from J, with 6 bases between. Germline V lookup: CDR1 LGHNT, CDR2 FRNRAP. The sample is drawn from a study of early T cells in non-severe SARS-CoV-2 infection. Researchers tagged individual cDNA molecules with unique molecular identifiers. TCRdb re-derived calls from the 5' RACE reads in MiXCR, one entry per CDR3 protein. The table lists roughly 63,000 distinct CDR3 sequences, 10% to 15% of them singletons, with around 5% in the top ten. This chain uses TRBV12-5 with TRBJ1-5; TRBD1 might be the D (5 bases). The sequenced sample was whole blood. This receptor was taken from an adult who was a healthcare worker with PCR-confirmed SARS-CoV-2 infection or an uninfected control (not recorded which). The CDR3 region has the DNA TGTGCTAGTGGTGCAGGGAGCAATCAGCCCCAGCATTTT. Its protein is CASGAGSNQPQHF. Variable domain in full (rest from reference TRBV12-5 and TRBJ1-5): DARVTQTPRHKVTEMGQEVTMRCQPILGHNTVFWYRQTMMQGLELLAYFRNRAPLDDSGMPKDRFSAEMPDATLATLKIQPSEPRDSAVYFCASGAGSNQPQHFGDGTRLSIL.